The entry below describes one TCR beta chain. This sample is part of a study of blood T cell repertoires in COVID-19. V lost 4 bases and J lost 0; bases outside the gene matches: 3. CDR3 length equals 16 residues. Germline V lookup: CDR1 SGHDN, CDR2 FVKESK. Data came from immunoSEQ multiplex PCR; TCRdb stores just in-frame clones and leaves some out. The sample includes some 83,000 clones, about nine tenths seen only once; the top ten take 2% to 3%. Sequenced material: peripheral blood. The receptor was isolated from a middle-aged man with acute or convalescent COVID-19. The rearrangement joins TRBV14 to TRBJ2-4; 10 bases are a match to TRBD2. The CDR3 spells CASSRTSGVAKNIQYF. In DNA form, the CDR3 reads TGTGCCAGCAGCCGTACTAGCGGGGTAGCCAAAAACATTCAGTACTTC.